The rows below give T cell receptor beta chains drawn from one sample of a study of spatial heterogeneity in lung cancer. TCRdb recomputed calls from the 5' RACE reads with MiXCR, one row per CDR3 protein. The data show 39,000 or so distinct CDR3 sequences, 3.1% seen once. The material was normal lung tissue next to the tumor, obtained at surgery. These receptors all come from a male donor with early-stage non-small cell lung cancer. Each CDR3 is given with its conserved first and last residue. A D gene is named only where the DNA matches it firmly.

TRBJ2-1	TRBV12-3/TRBV12-4	-	CASSFGSGSYNEQFF
TRBJ2-7	TRBV7-2	-	CASSLSGARYEQYF
TRBJ2-1	TRBV5-6	-	CASSLGGAREQFF
TRBJ2-1	TRBV7-2	-	CASSPGPLNEQFF
TRBJ2-7	TRBV4-2	TRBD2	CASSQDGLAGGQYF
TRBJ2-5	TRBV11-2	-	CASSLDGPAQETQYF
TRBJ2-2	TRBV29-1	-	CSDRGPGTGELFF
TRBJ2-2	TRBV6-6	TRBD2	CASSSHLTSGGELFF
TRBJ2-2	TRBV6-5	-	CASSYGGEPTGELFF
TRBJ1-1	TRBV5-1	TRBD1	CASSSRTGWTEAFF
TRBJ1-4	TRBV28	TRBD1	CASTLQGVGGKLFF
TRBJ2-5	TRBV20-1	TRBD1	CSAEPDRGEETQYF
TRBJ2-3	TRBV12-5	-	CASAGGAADTQYF
TRBJ2-7	TRBV10-3	-	CAISEGAYEQYF
TRBJ2-3	TRBV27	-	CASSPSLVGERFTDTQYF
TRBJ1-4	TRBV11-2	-	CASSLGQGYLEKLFF
TRBJ1-4	TRBV20-1	-	CSAILGATNEKLFF
TRBJ2-1	TRBV24-1	TRBD2	CATSEISGRAVQTNEQFF
TRBJ2-7	TRBV18	TRBD1	CASSPRTGGTYEQYF
TRBJ1-5	TRBV29-1	-	CSVRGSGNQPQHF
TRBJ2-1	TRBV11-3	TRBD2	CASSPWGGNEQFF
TRBJ2-1	TRBV19	TRBD2	CASTPLTSGRRGEQFF
TRBJ2-3	TRBV6-2/TRBV6-3	-	CASSYMTDTQYF
TRBJ1-1	TRBV7-8	-	CASSQSQGLNTEAFF
TRBJ2-1	TRBV28	TRBD2	CASEVSGRAVSEQFF
TRBJ1-3	TRBV6-6	TRBD1	CASSPRGPGNTIYF
TRBJ1-3	TRBV7-8	TRBD1	CASSLDRGGNTIYF
TRBJ1-1	TRBV12-3/TRBV12-4	-	CASRGRTEAFF
TRBJ2-1	TRBV4-1	-	CASSGIRGRGNEQFF
TRBJ2-1	TRBV10-3	TRBD2	CAIRASGRGDEQFF
TRBJ2-3	TRBV7-3	-	CASSLNPRGAMADTQYF
TRBJ2-3	TRBV7-9	-	CASSLDRSTDTQYF
TRBJ1-6	TRBV7-6	-	CASSYDPGGSPLHF
TRBJ2-7	TRBV11-1	-	CASSYSSYEQYF
TRBJ2-5	TRBV28	-	CASSFEIGSQETQYF
TRBJ2-3	TRBV7-2	TRBD2	CASSVSGGLDTQYF
TRBJ1-2	TRBV7-9	-	CASSLEPIRNFYGYTF
TRBJ1-6	TRBV4-1	-	CASSHTNNSPLHF
TRBJ2-5	TRBV29-1	-	CSVGEGGGETQYF
TRBJ2-5	TRBV25-1	-	CATQDGGETQYF
TRBJ2-7	TRBV4-1	-	CASSQGGYEQYF
TRBJ1-2	TRBV5-1	TRBD1	CASSPFDREDGYTF
TRBJ2-7	TRBV5-1	-	CASSLEPRGEQYF
TRBJ2-7	TRBV20-1	TRBD1	CSEGQGGYEQYF
TRBJ2-7	TRBV9	TRBD1	CASSAQTGTGSEQYF
TRBJ1-3	TRBV6-6	-	CASSWRASGNTIYF
TRBJ2-4	TRBV7-9	-	CASSSNPINIQYF
TRBJ2-1	TRBV3-1	-	CASSRPLGYEQFF
TRBJ2-7	TRBV5-1	-	CASSLAGSSNLEQYF
TRBJ1-5	TRBV28	-	CASSLGEENQPQHF
TRBJ2-5	TRBV12-3/TRBV12-4	-	CASSLGGPKTQYF
TRBJ2-7	TRBV20-1	-	CSARDPSYEQYF
TRBJ1-2	TRBV5-1	-	CASTEGWTSGYTF
TRBJ1-1	TRBV9	-	CASSPGGDRAFF
TRBJ1-1	TRBV5-1	-	CASSQNVPDKNTEAFF